The T cell receptor (beta chain) described here comes from a study of T cells in Graves' hyperthyroidism and ophthalmopathy. Study results and caveats: Peripheral blood also featured most of the thyroid clonotypes expanded above 0.001.

On this clonotype itself: Its antigen is unknown.

The CDR3 has 14 residues. The V gene's germline CDR1 is SGDLS and CDR2 YYNGEE. With 0 bases removed from V and 6 bases from J, the gap between germline ends came to 13 bases. There were TCR beta CDR3 regions amplified from RNA transcripts. With the HTBI primer set, the TCR CDR3 went through a first round of RT-PCR. From the multiplex PCR reads, TCRdb called clonotypes with MiXCR, one entry per CDR3 protein. The table records 500,000 to 800,000 distinct CDR3 sequences, 45% of them present only once. The clonotype comes from an adult man with Graves' disease, either hyperthyroidism or ophthalmopathy (not recorded which). Sequencing input: peripheral blood or thyroid tissue (not recorded which). V is TRBV9 and J is TRBJ2-7, with D tentatively TRBD2 (6 bases). DNA for the CDR3: TGTGCCAGCAGCGTAGGGGCGGGACTCGGCGAGCAGTACTTC. As protein: CASSVGAGLGEQYF.